The present TCR beta chain was sequenced within a study of CD8 T cells in ankylosing spondylitis. TCR beta libraries were made by quantitative 5'-RACE with molecular barcodes. TCRdb analysed the 5' RACE reads with MiXCR anew, one entry per CDR3 protein. The data show under 450,000 distinct CDR3 sequences, approximately 17% seen once. Study-wide points: About eight highly homologous variants made up a TCR beta motif that seemed to typify ankylosing spondylitis blood. Several of the motif variants were reported before in synovial fluid and blood from reactive arthritis. Reportedly, matched ankylosing spondylitis synovial fluid was significantly enriched for disease-linked clones.

About this clonotype itself: No antigen is known for it.

The CDR3 is 18 residues long. In germline, CDR1 is SGHAT, CDR2 FQNNGV. Deletions cut 5 bases from V and 0 bases from J, with 20 bases between. The receptor was derived from a male donor with ankylosing spondylitis. Sequenced material: blood, either unsorted or a sorted T cell fraction (not recorded which). This chain links TRBV11-2 with TRBJ2-1, with a possible D match to TRBD2 (5 bases). Here the CDR3 reads CASSPSWERRTSYNEQFF. The CDR3 DNA sequence: TGTGCCAGCAGCCCGAGCTGGGAGCGTAGAACCTCCTACAATGAGCAGTTCTTC.